These 13 T cell receptor beta chains came from one sample sequenced in a study of cytomegalovirus exposure and HLA in healthy donors. The PCR used 60 Vbeta and 13 Jbeta primers. The protocol was immunoSEQ multiplex PCR, while the TCRdb copy is restricted to in-frame clones and leaves out a portion. The sample shows around 120,000 clones, around three quarters of them seen only once. Specimen: PBMCs. These receptor sequences come from a woman between 35 and 50 years old in good health and CMV-seropositive.

The chain is built from TRBV6-1 and TRBJ1-1; no definite D call. The CDR3 loop spans 13 amino acids. V lost 6 bases to trimming and J lost 5 bases, with 13 bases between them. Germline CDR1 MNHNS, CDR2 SASEGT. CDR3: CASSLGQATEAFF. The CDR3 region has the DNA TGTGCCAGCAGCCTGGGCCAAGCAACTGAAGCTTTCTTT.

The chain has TRBV7-8 and TRBJ1-5; D is possibly TRBD1 (6 bases). Germline lookup yields CDR1 SGHVS and CDR2 FQNEAQ. Trimming removed 1 base from V and 6 bases from J, with 7 bases in between. This CDR3 has 13 residues. CDR3 DNA: TGTGCCAGCAGCTTAGGGGGGCTTCAGCCCCAGCATTTT. Its translation is CASSLGGLQPQHF. The variable domain in full, with the rest retrieved from reference TRBV7-8 and TRBJ1-5, is GAGVSQSPRYKVAKRGQDVALRCDPISGHVSLFWYQQALGQGPEFLTYFQNEAQLDKSGLPSDRFFAERPEGSVSTLKIQRTQQEDSAVYLCASSLGGLQPQHFGDGTRLSIL.

This rearrangement joins TRBV6-4 to TRBJ1-2, with 7 bases identical to TRBD1. V dropped 11 bases and J dropped 1; count of bases not matched to a gene: 7. This CDR3 region has 13 residues. Per germline, CDR1 MRHNA and CDR2 SNTAGT. The CDR3 loop reads CAGRRGRNYGYTF. The CDR3 region has the DNA TGTGCCGGACGAAGGGGGCGTAACTATGGCTACACCTTC.

The chain uses TRBV5-1 and TRBJ1-1; a weak D match, TRBD1 (5 bases). The CDR3 loop spans 14 amino acids. Per germline, CDR1 SGHRS and CDR2 YFSETQ. Trimming cost V 0 bases and J 6 bases, with 12 bases left between them. The CDR3 DNA is TGCGCCAGCAGCTTGGGGAAGGGGCGCCCTGAAGCTTTCTTT. It translates to CASSLGKGRPEAFF. Based on the CDR3 plus reference TRBV5-1 and TRBJ1-1, the full variable domain is KAGVTQTPRYLIKTRGQQVTLSCSPISGHRSVSWYQQTPGQGLQFLFEYFSETQRNKGNFPGRFSGRQFSNSRSEMNVSTLELGDSALYLCASSLGKGRPEAFFGQGTRLTVV.

The V and J genes are TRBV7-2 and TRBJ2-3; TRBD2 aligns across 10 bases. Germline-derived CDR1 and CDR2 are SGHTA and FQGNSA. V shed 2 bases, J shed 2 bases, and the junction held 4 bases outside the gene matches. This CDR3 spans 16 amino acids. As DNA, the CDR3 is TGTGCCAGCAGCTTACTAGCGGGAGCCCCCACAGATACGCAGTATTTT. The encoded protein is CASSLLAGAPTDTQYF.

This clone was seen more than once but under ten times. The CDR3 region is CASSPGLAPSYEQYF. The CDR3 DNA reads TGTGCCAGCAGCCCCGGACTAGCGCCGTCCTACGAGCAGTACTTC. The chain has TRBV7-2 and TRBJ2-7; 9 bases line up with TRBD2. Germline trimming cut 5 bases from V and 1 base from J; bases unmatched to any gene: 6. Germline CDR1 and CDR2: SGHTA and FQGNSA. CDR3 length: 15 amino acids.

The chain joins TRBV19 to TRBJ1-2; 9 positions match TRBD1. This CDR3 contains 13 residues. The J segment lost 4 bases and the V segment lost 5 bases, leaving 2 bases of the junction unmatched. Per germline, CDR1 LNHDA and CDR2 SQIVND (reference sequence). CDR3 sequence reads: CASSGTGLYGYTF. Written as DNA, the CDR3 is TGTGCCAGTAGTGGGACAGGGCTCTATGGCTACACCTTC.

This sequence joins TRBV19 and TRBJ2-6; 8 positions agree with TRBD2. Germline CDR1 reads LNHDA; CDR2 reads SQIVND (reference sequence). Germline trimming cut 4 bases from V and 2 bases from J; bases unmatched to any gene: 7. The CDR3 runs to 17 residues. CDR3 region: CASSKTSVNTGANVLTF. The CDR3 DNA sequence: TGTGCCAGTAGTAAGACTAGCGTGAATACTGGGGCCAACGTCCTGACTTTC. The full variable domain, completed using reference TRBV19 and TRBJ2-6, is DGGITQSPKYLFRKEGQNVTLSCEQNLNHDAMYWYRQDPGQGLRLIYYSQIVNDFQKGDIAEGYSVSREKKESFPLTVTSAQKNPTAFYLCASSKTSVNTGANVLTFGAGSRLTVL.

V usage is TRBV18 and J usage is TRBJ2-7, with 9 bases identical to TRBD1. Germline V gives CDR1 KGHSH, CDR2 LQKENI. The CDR3 contains 14 residues. With 5 bases clipped from V and 2 bases from J, the junction kept 4 bases outside the gene matches. The CDR3 region is CASSSGTGTYEQYF. CDR3 nucleotides: TGTGCCAGCTCATCCGGGACAGGGACCTACGAGCAGTACTTC.

This chain joins TRBV15 and TRBJ2-7; 7 bases are shared with TRBD2. Germline-derived CDR1 and CDR2 are LNHNV and YYDKDF (reference sequence). Unmatched junction bases numbered 11, after V lost 0 bases and J lost 3 bases. The CDR3 sequence is 17 residues long. The CDR3 DNA reads as TGTGCCACCAGCAGAGATGTTAGAGTGGGCGGGAGCTACGAGCAGTACTTC. Its protein product is CATSRDVRVGGSYEQYF.

The rearrangement uses TRBV11-2 and TRBJ2-7, with 8 bases matching TRBD2. Per the germline V gene, CDR1 is SGHAT and CDR2 is FQNNGV. CDR3 size: 9 residues. CDR3 bases: TGTGTCGGGGGGGTTAGCCAGTACTTC. Translation gives CVGGVSQYF.

The gene calls are TRBV18 and TRBJ2-1, with a weak D call TRBD2 (6 bases). The CDR3 loop spans 13 amino acids. V lost 5 bases and J lost 7, with 12 bases in between. Germline CDR1 and CDR2: KGHSH and LQKENI. CDR3 DNA: TGTGCCAGCTCAACGGGAGCGGTGAATGAGCAGTTCTTC. This encodes CASSTGAVNEQFF.

V is TRBV6-1 and J is TRBJ2-3, with TRBD2 matching 15 bases. Germline CDR1 and CDR2: MNHNS and SASEGT. The CDR3 totals 15 residues. V lost 4 bases to trimming and J lost 8 bases; unmatched junction nucleotides: 4. CDR3 DNA sequence: TGTGCCAGCAGTGGGGGACTAGCGGGGGGAGGTACGCAGTATTTT. Translating gives CASSGGLAGGGTQYF.